One T cell receptor beta chain is described in this entry. Its target is not known. This is likely a read error, given that the CDR3 carries no conserved phenylalanine or tryptophan at its end. These data originate in a study of T cells after yellow fever vaccination. General observations from the study: FACS-sorted repertoires could harbor abundant contaminating bulk-population clonotypes.

The V end was cut by 1 base, the J end by 6 bases, with 10 bases between. This CDR3 contains 14 residues. CDR1 is LNHDA and CDR2 is SQIVND in the germline V gene (reference sequence). UMIs and a universal primer site were added when TCR cDNA was made by 5'RACE template switching. Each CDR3 protein gets one entry after TCRdb re-called the 5' RACE reads with MiXCR. Among under 250,000 distinct CDR3 sequences listed, 6% to 7.5% were seen once. The specimen was CD4+ T cells sorted from PBMCs, collected 15 days after the yellow fever booster vaccination. The J gene is TRBJ2-1, the V gene TRBV19; possibly TRBD2 for D (6 bases). This TCR was sampled from a man aged 25-40 years who received the YFV17D yellow fever vaccine. The CDR3 loop is CASSIVGRLNEQFS. The CDR3 nucleotides read TGTGCCAGTAGTATAGTTGGGAGGCTCAATGAGCAGTTCTCC.